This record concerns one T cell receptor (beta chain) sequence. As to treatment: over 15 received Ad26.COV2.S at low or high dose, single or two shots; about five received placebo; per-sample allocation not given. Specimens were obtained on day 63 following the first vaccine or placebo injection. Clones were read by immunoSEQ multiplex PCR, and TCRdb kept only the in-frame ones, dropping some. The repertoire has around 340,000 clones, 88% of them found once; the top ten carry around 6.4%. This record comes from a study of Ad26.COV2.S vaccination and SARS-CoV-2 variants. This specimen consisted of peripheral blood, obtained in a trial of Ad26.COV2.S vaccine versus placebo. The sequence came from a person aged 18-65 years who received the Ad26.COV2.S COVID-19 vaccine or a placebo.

The CDR3 DNA is TGTGCCAGCAGCCCCACCTCAGGGGGCAATGGCTACACCTTC. Protein sequence: CASSPTSGGNGYTF. The J gene is TRBJ1-2, the V gene TRBV3-1 (or the pseudogene TRBV3-2), with 8 bases lining up with TRBD1. Germline V gives CDR1 LGHDT, CDR2 YNNKEL (reference sequence). CDR3 length: 14 residues. The junction had 7 bases not matched to a gene; V was cut back by 4 bases and J by 6 bases.